Sequencing of this T cell receptor beta chain was carried out in a study of response to subunit inactivated influenza vaccine. V was trimmed by 0 bases and J by 7 bases, leaving 5 bases between them. There are 11 residues in the CDR3. Germline loops: CDR1 SGDLS, CDR2 YYNGEE. TCRdb reprocessed the RT-PCR reads with MiXCR, giving one entry per CDR3 protein. The table records about 540,000 distinct CDR3 sequences, 20% to 25% of them present only once. In this sample, this clonotype turned up many times. These same records also appear under a second study, on T cells expressing NK-cell markers. That source adds: Production of TCR beta cDNA relied on 5'RACE template switching with UMIs. According to the study, TCR beta repertoires originated from sorted CD3+CD56+NKG2C+, CD3+CD56+NKG2C- and CD3+CD56-NKG2C+ T cells. Sorting was limited to alpha-beta TCR-expressing T cells with an anti-gamma-delta TCR antibody in several experiments.

The clonotype was recovered from a middle-aged man who received an inactivated influenza vaccine. The sample was CD4+ T cells sorted from PBMCs, taken 11 to 12 days after vaccination. The rearrangement uses TRBV9 and TRBJ2-7, with D unresolved. CDR3 sequence reads: CASSVVREQYF. Here the CDR3 DNA reads TGTGCCAGCAGCGTAGTAAGGGAGCAGTACTTC.